This TCR beta chain was retrieved from a study of blood T cell repertoires in COVID-19. For the study at large: COVID-19 samples collected from the United States, Italy and Spain covered acute and convalescent phases.

The repertoire was sequenced with immunoSEQ multiplex PCR; TCRdb's copy has only in-frame clones and lacks some. The sample records about 200,000 clones, roughly 80% being singletons. This clone showed up just a few times. This TCR was recovered from a woman in her 70s with acute or convalescent COVID-19. The sample comprised peripheral blood.

The CDR3 nucleotides read TGTGCCAGCAGCTCGTCAGGGGGCAGGGCCGGGGAGCTGTTTTTT. Encoded protein: CASSSSGGRAGELFF. V and J are TRBV7-2 and TRBJ2-2, with TRBD1 matching 8 bases. Germline V gives CDR1 SGHTA, CDR2 FQGNSA. Trimming cost V 4 bases and J 6 bases; bases outside gene matches: 7. This CDR3 is built from 15 residues.